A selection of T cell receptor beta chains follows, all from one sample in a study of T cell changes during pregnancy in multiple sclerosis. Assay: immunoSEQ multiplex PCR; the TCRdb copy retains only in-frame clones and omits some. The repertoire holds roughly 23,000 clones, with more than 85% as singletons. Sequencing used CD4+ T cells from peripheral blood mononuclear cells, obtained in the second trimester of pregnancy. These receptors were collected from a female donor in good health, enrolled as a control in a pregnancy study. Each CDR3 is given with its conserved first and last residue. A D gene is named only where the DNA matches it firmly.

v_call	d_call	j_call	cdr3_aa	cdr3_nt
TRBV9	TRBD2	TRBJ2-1	CASSVGLAGGGSYNEQFF	TGTGCCAGCAGCGTAGGACTAGCGGGGGGCGGCTCCTACAATGAGCAGTTCTTC
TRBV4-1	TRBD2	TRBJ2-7	CASSQGRGGSYEQYF	TGCGCCAGCAGCCAAGGTCGGGGGGGATCCTACGAGCAGTACTTC
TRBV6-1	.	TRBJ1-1	CATRGVTNTEAFF	TGTGCCACTCGGGGGGTCACGAACACTGAAGCTTTCTTT
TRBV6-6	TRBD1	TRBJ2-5	CASSSQGARQETQYF	TGTGCCAGCAGTTCTCAGGGGGCCCGACAAGAGACCCAGTACTTC
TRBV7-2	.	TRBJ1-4	CASSLGGGYEKLFF	TGTGCCAGCAGCTTAGGGGGGGGGTATGAAAAACTGTTTTTT
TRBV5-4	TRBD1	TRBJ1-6	CASSLVTGAANSPLHF	TGTGCCAGCAGCTTGGTAACAGGGGCCGCTAATTCACCCCTCCACTTT
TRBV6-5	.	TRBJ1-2	CASSYSRQAGYGYTF	TGTGCCAGCAGTTACTCGAGACAGGCGGGCTATGGCTACACCTTC
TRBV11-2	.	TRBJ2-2	CASSPRFYPGELFF	TGTGCCAGCAGCCCCCGCTTCTATCCCGGGGAGCTGTTTTTT
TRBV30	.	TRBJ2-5	CAWSHRSQETQYF	TGTGCCTGGAGTCACAGGTCCCAAGAGACCCAGTACTTC
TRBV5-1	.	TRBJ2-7	CASSLAGGTASYEQYF	TGCGCCAGCAGCTTGGCAGGGGGGACAGCATCCTACGAGCAGTACTTC
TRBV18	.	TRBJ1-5	CASSPGSQEPQHF	TGTGCCAGCTCACCGGGTTCTCAGGAGCCCCAGCATTTT
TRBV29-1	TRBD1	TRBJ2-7	CSAGIRDRGPYEQYF	TGCAGCGCTGGGATCCGGGACAGGGGCCCCTACGAGCAGTACTTC
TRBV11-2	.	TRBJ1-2	CASSLEDSRGYTF	TGTGCCAGCAGCTTAGAGGACAGTCGCGGCTACACCTTC
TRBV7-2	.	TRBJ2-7	CASSFVQDHYEQYF	TGTGCCAGCAGCTTCGTGCAGGATCATTACGAGCAGTACTTC
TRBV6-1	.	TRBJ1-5	CATTYRERNQPQHF	TGTGCCACTACCTACAGGGAACGGAATCAGCCCCAGCATTTT